This T cell receptor beta chain appears in the sequencing data of a study of blood T cell repertoires in COVID-19. Data came from immunoSEQ multiplex PCR; TCRdb stores just in-frame clones and leaves some out. The data hold about 210,000 clones, with 89% observed a single time. The CDR3 runs to 12 residues. Trimming left V 7 bases short and J 4 bases short, with 8 bases between. Germline lookup yields CDR1 WSHSY and CDR2 SAAADI. The sequencing sample was made of peripheral blood. The receptor comes from a woman between 40 and 55 years old with acute or convalescent COVID-19. The gene calls are TRBV10-2 and TRBJ1-5; D may be TRBD1 (5 bases). In nucleotides, the CDR3 is TGCGCCAGCACCCCAGGGAATCAGCCCCAGCATTTT. It translates to CASTPGNQPQHF.